This T cell receptor (beta chain) appears in the sequencing data of a study of blood T cell repertoires in COVID-19. Study in general: Researchers got acute and convalescent COVID-19 samples from the United States, Italy and Spain. T cells, B-cell-depleted T cells, or PBMCs provided the cDNA or gDNA that served as material.

V dropped 4 bases and J dropped 4; count of bases not matched to a gene: 8. CDR3 length equals 17 residues. Germline CDR1 reads SGHDT; CDR2 reads YYEEEE. Authors' methods: Nucleated cell number was recorded as an estimate derived from reference gene primer amplification. Generated by immunoSEQ multiplex PCR, the TCRdb table keeps only in-frame clones and is missing some. That table supplies the V and J calls and clone size; D and trimming were determined from the DNA. Here the sample spans around 50,000 clones, about 90% being singletons. This clonotype was sampled from a man aged 65-85 years with active COVID-19. The chain carries TRBV5-6 and TRBJ2-3; 14 bases map to TRBD2. Sequencing input: peripheral blood. CDR3 protein: CASSNRLAGGFSDTQYF. CDR3 DNA sequence: TGTGCCAGCAGCAACAGACTAGCGGGGGGGTTTTCAGATACGCAGTATTTT. The full variable domain, rest sourced from reference TRBV5-6 and TRBJ2-3, is DAGVTQSPTHLIKTRGQQVTLRCSPKSGHDTVSWYQQALGQGPQFIFQYYEEEERQRGNFPDRFSGHQFPNYSSELNVNALLLGDSALYLCASSNRLAGGFSDTQYFGPGTRLTVL.